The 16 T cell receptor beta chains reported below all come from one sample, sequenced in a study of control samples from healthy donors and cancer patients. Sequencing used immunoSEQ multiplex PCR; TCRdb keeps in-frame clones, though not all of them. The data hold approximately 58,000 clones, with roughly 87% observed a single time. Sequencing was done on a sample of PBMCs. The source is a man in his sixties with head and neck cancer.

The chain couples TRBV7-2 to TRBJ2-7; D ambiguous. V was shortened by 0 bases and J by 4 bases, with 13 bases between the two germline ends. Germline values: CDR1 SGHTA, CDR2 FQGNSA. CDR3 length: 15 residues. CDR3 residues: CASSLAMAGQYEQYF. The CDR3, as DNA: TGTGCCAGCAGCTTAGCGATGGCAGGTCAGTACGAGCAGTACTTC.

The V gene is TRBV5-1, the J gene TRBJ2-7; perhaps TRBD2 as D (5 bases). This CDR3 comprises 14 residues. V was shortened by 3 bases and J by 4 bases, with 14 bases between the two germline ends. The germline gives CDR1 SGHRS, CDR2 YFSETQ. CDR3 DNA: TGCGCCAGCAGCTCGGAGGAAGGGAGATACGAGCAGTACTTC. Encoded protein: CASSSEEGRYEQYF. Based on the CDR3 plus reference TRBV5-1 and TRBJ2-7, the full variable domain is KAGVTQTPRYLIKTRGQQVTLSCSPISGHRSVSWYQQTPGQGLQFLFEYFSETQRNKGNFPGRFSGRQFSNSRSEMNVSTLELGDSALYLCASSSEEGRYEQYFGPGTRLTVT.

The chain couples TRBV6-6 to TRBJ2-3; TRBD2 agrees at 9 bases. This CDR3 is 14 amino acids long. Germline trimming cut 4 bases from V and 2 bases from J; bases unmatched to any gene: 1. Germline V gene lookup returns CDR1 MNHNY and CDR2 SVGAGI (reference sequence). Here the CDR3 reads CASSSSGVTDTQYF. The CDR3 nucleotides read TGTGCCAGCAGTTCTAGCGGGGTCACAGATACGCAGTATTTT.

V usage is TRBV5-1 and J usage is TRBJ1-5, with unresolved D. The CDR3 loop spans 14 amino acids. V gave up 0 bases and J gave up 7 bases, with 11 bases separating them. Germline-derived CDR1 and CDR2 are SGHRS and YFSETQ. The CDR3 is CASSLDSPRQPQHF. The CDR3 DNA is TGCGCCAGCAGCTTGGATTCCCCCAGGCAGCCCCAGCATTTT.

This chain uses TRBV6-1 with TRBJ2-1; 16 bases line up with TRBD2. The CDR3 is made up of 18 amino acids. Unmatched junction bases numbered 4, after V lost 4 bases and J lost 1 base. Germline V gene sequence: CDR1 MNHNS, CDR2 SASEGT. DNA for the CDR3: TGTGCCAGCAGTGTGGGACTAGCGGGAGGGGGATCCTACAATGAGCAGTTCTTC. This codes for CASSVGLAGGGSYNEQFF.

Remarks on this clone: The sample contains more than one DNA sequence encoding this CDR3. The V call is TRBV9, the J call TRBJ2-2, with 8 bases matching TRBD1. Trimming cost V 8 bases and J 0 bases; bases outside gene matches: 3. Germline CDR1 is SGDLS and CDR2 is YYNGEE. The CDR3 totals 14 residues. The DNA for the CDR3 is TGTGCCAGTTCAGGGGGCGCGAACACCGGGGAGCTGTTTTTT. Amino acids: CASSGGANTGELFF.

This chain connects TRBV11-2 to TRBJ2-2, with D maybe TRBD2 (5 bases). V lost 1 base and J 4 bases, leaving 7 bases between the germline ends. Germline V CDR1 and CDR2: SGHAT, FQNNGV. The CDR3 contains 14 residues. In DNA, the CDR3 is TGTGCCAGCAGCTTAGGCGGGTCCACCGGGGAGCTGTTTTTT. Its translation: CASSLGGSTGELFF.

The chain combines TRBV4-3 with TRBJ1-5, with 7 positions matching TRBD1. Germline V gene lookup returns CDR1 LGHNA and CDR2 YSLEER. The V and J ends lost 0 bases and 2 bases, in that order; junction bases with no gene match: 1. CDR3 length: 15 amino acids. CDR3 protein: CASSQDGQGNQPQHF. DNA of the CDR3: TGCGCCAGCAGCCAAGATGGACAGGGCAATCAGCCCCAGCATTTT.

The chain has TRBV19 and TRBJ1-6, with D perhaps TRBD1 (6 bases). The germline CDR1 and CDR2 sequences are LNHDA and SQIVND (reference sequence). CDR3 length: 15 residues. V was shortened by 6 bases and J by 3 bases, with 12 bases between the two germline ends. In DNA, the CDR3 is TGTGCCAGTAGCTGGGGGCCAGACTATAATTCACCCCTCCACTTT. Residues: CASSWGPDYNSPLHF.

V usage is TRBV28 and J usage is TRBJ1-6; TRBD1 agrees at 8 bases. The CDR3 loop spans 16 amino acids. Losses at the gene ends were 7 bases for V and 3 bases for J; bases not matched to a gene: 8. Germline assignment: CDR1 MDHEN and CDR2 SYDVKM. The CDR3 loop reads CASTKGQGGYNSPLHF. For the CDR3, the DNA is TGTGCCAGCACCAAAGGACAGGGTGGCTATAATTCACCCCTCCACTTT.

CDR3 sequence (DNA): TGTGCCAGCAGGAGGCACTCTAATGAAAAACTGTTTTTT. Translating it yields CASRRHSNEKLFF. This chain joins TRBV12-3 or TRBV12-4 and TRBJ1-4; no firm D call. CDR3 length: 13 amino acids. V shed 6 bases and J shed 3 bases, with 8 bases lying between them.

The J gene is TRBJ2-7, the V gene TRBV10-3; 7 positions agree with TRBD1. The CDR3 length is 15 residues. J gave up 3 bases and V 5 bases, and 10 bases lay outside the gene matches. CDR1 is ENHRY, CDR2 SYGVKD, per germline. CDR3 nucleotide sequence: TGTGCCATCAGTAAAGGACAGGCCCTGAACTACGAGCAGTACTTC. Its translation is CAISKGQALNYEQYF.

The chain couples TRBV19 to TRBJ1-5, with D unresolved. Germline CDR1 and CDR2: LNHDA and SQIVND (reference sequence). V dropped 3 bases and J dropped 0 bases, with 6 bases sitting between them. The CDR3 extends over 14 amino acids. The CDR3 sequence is CASSIWSSNQPQHF. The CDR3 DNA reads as TGTGCCAGTAGTATCTGGAGTAGCAATCAGCCCCAGCATTTT.

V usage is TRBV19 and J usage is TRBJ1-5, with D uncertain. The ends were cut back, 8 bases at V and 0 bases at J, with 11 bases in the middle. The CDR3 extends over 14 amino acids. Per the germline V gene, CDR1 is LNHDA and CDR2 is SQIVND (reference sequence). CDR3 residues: CASSSGVSNQPQHF. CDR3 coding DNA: TGTGCCAGTTCAAGCGGGGTTAGCAATCAGCCCCAGCATTTT. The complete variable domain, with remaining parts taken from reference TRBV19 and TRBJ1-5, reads DGGITQSPKYLFRKEGQNVTLSCEQNLNHDAMYWYRQDPGQGLRLIYYSQIVNDFQKGDIAEGYSVSREKKESFPLTVTSAQKNPTAFYLCASSSGVSNQPQHFGDGTRLSIL.

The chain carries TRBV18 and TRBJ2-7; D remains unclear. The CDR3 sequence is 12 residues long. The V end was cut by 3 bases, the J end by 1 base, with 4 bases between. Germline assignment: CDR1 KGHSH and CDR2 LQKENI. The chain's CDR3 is CASSPQSYEQYF. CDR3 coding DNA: TGTGCCAGCTCACCTCAATCCTACGAGCAGTACTTC.

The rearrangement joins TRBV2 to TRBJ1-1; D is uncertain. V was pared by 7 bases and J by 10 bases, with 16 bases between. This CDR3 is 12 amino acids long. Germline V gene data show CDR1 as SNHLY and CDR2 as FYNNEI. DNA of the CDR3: TGTGCCAGCAAGGAAAATCCGCGAGGAGCTTTCTTT. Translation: CASKENPRGAFF.